This record looks at one TCR beta chain sequence and its context. TCRdb re-called the 5' RACE reads with MiXCR, one entry per CDR3 protein. The sample contains 270,000 or so distinct CDR3 sequences, about 8.9% of which appear only once. The CDR3 contains 15 residues. Germline lookup yields CDR1 MGHDK and CDR2 SYGVNS. Between the trimmed V and J ends, which lost 3 bases and 3 bases, there was a span of 15 bases. This specimen belongs to a study of identical twins. A further study also used this sample, focusing on yellow fever vaccine responses in identical twins.

V is TRBV25-1 and J is TRBJ2-7; TRBD1 might be the D (6 bases). Sample: CD8+ T cells sorted from blood. The receptor was derived from a woman aged 18 to 35 in good health. The chain's CDR3 is CASSDWDNLIYEQYF. CDR3 nucleotide sequence: TGTGCCAGCAGTGATTGGGACAACCTTATCTACGAGCAGTACTTC.